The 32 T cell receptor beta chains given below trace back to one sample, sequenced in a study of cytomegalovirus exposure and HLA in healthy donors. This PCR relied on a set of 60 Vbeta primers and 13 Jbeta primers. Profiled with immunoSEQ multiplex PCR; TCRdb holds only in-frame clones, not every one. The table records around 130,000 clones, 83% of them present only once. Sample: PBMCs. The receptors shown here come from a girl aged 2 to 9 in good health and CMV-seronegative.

In nucleotides, the CDR3 is TGTGCCGTTACCCTAGAGCAGCACAATGAGCAGTTCTTC. Translating it yields CAVTLEQHNEQFF. V is TRBV7-9 and J is TRBJ2-1; D unresolved. CDR1 and CDR2 from the germline V gene are SEHNR and FQNEAQ (reference sequence). V lost 11 bases and J 5 bases, leaving 16 bases between the germline ends. The CDR3 covers 13 residues.

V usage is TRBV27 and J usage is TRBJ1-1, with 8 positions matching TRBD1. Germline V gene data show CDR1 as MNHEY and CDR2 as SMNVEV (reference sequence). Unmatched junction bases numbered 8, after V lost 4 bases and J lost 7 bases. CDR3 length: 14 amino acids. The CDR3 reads CASSSPGQVNEAFF. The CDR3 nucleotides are TGTGCCAGCAGTTCCCCGGGACAGGTAAATGAAGCTTTCTTT.

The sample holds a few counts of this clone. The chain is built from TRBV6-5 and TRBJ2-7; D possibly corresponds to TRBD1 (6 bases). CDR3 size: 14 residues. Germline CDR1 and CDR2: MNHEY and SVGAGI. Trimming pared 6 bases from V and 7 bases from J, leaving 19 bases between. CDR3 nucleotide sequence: TGTGCCAGCAGGGGGCTGTCTAAAGGGGGTGAGCAGTACTTC. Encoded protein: CASRGLSKGGEQYF.

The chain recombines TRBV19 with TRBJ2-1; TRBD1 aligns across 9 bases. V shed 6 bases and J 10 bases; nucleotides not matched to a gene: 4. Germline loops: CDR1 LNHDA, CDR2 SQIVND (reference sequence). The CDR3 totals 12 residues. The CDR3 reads CASSLGQGEQFF. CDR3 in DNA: TGTGCCAGTAGCCTTGGACAGGGGGAGCAGTTCTTC.

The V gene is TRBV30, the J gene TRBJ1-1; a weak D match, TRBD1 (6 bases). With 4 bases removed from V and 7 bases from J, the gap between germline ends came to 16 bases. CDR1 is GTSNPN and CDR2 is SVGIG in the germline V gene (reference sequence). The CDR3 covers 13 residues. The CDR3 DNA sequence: TGTGCCTGGAAAAGTGGGGGGGCGGGTGAAGCTTTCTTT. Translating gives CAWKSGGAGEAFF.

This chain's CDR3 is CAWSQLLRGNTIYF. The CDR3 DNA reads as TGTGCCTGGAGTCAATTACTGAGGGGAAACACCATATATTTT. This chain connects TRBV30 to TRBJ1-3; no clear D gene. Germline CDR1 reads GTSNPN; CDR2 reads SVGIG (reference sequence). V was clipped by 2 bases and J by 4 bases, with 12 bases between them. The CDR3 runs to 14 residues.

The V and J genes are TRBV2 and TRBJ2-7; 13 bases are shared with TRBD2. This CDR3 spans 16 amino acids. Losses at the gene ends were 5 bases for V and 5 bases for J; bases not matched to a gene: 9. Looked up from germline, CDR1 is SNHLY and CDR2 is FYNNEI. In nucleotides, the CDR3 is TGTGCCAGCAGTTTCGGACTAGCGGGAGCTCTCGACGAGCAGTACTTC. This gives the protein CASSFGLAGALDEQYF.

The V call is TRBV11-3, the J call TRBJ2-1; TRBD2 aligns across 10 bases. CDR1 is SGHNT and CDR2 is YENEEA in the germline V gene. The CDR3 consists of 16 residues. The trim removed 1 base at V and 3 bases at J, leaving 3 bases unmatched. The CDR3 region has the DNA TGTGCCAGCAGCTTAGCTAGCGGGAGAGGCTACAATGAGCAGTTCTTC. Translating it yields CASSLASGRGYNEQFF. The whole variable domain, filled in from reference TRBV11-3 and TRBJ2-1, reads EAGVVQSPRYKIIEKKQPVAFWCNPISGHNTLYWYLQNLGQGPELLIRYENEEAVDDSQLPKDRFSAERLKGVDSTLKIQPAELGDSAVYLCASSLASGRGYNEQFFGPGTRLTVL.

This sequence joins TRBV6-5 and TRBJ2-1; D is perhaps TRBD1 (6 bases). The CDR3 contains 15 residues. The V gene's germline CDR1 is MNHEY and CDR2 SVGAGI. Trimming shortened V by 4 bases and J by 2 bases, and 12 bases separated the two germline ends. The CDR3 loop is CASSLNGGTYNEQFF. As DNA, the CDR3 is TGTGCCAGCAGTTTAAATGGGGGCACCTACAATGAGCAGTTCTTC.

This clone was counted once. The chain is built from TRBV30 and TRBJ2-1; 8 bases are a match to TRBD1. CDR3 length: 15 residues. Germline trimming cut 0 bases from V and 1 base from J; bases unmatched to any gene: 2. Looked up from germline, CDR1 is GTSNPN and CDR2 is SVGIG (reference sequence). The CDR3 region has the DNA TGTGCCTGGAGTGTCACAGGGGGATCCTACAATGAGCAGTTCTTC. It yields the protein CAWSVTGGSYNEQFF.

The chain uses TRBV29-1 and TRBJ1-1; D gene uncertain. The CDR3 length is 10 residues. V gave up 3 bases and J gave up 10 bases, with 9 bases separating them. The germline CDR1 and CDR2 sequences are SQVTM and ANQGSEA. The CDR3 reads CSVDVGGAFF. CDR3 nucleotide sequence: TGCAGCGTTGACGTCGGAGGAGCTTTCTTT. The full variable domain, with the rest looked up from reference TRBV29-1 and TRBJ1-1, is SAVISQKPSRDICQRGTSLTIQCQVDSQVTMMFWYRQQPGQSLTLIATANQGSEATYESGFVIDKFPISRPNLTFSTLTVSNMSPEDSSIYLCSVDVGGAFFGQGTRLTVV.

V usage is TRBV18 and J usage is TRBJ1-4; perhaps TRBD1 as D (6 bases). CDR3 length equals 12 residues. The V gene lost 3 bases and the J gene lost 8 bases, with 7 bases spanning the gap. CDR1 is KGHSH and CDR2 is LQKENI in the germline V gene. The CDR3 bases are TGTGCCAGCTCACCCGACAGGGAAAAACTGTTTTTT. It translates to CASSPDREKLFF.

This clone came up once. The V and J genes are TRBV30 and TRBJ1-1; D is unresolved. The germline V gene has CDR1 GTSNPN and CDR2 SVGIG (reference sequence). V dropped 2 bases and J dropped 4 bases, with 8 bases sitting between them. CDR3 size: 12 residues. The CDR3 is CAWSPRSTEAFF. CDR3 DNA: TGTGCCTGGAGTCCAAGGAGCACTGAAGCTTTCTTT.

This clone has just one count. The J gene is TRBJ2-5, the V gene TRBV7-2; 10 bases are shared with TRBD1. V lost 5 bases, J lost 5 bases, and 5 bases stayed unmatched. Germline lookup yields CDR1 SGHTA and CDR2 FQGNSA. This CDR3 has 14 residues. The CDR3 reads CASSTDRGRETQYF. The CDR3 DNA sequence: TGTGCCAGCAGCACTGACAGGGGGCGGGAGACCCAGTACTTC.

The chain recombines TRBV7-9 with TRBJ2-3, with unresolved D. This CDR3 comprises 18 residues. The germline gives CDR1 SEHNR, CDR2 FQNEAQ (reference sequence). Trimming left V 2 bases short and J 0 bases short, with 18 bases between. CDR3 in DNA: TGTGCCAGCAGCTTATCTATTTTGGGCCGAACTAGCACAGATACGCAGTATTTT. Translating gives CASSLSILGRTSTDTQYF.

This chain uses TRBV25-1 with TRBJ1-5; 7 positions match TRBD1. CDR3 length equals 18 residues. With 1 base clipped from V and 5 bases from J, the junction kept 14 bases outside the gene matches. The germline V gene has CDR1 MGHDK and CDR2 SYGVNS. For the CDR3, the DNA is TGTGCCAGCAGTGAATTTCTGCCCGGGACAGTACTTCATCAGCCCCAGCATTTT. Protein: CASSEFLPGTVLHQPQHF. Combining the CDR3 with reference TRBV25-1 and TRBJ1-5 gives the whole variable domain EADIYQTPRYLVIGTGKKITLECSQTMGHDKMYWYQQDPGMELHLIHYSYGVNSTEKGDLSSESTVSRIRTEHFPLTLESARPSHTSQYLCASSEFLPGTVLHQPQHFGDGTRLSIL.

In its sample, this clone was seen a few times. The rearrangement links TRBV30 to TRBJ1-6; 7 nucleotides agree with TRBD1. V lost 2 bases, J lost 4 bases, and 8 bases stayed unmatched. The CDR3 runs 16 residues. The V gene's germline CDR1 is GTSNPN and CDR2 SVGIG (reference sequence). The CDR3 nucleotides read TGTGCCTGGAGTACGAGGGGGCGCCTTTATAATTCACCCCTCCACTTT. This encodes CAWSTRGRLYNSPLHF.

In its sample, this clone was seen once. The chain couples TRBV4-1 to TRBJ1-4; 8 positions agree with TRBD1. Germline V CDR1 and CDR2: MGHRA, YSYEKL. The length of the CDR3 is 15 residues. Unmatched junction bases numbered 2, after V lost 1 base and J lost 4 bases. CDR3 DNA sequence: TGCGCCAGCAGCCAAGCTGACAGGGGTAATGAAAAACTGTTTTTT. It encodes CASSQADRGNEKLFF.

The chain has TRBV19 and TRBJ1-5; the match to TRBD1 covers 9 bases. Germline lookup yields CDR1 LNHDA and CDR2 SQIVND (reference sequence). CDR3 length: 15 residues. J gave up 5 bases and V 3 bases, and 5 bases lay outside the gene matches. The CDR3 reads CASSMQGQGDQPQHF. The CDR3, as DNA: TGTGCCAGTAGTATGCAGGGACAGGGCGATCAGCCCCAGCATTTT.

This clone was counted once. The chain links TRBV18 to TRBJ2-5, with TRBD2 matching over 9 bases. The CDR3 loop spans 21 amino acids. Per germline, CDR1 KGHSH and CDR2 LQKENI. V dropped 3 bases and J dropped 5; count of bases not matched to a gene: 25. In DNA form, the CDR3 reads TGTGCCAGCTCACCCCTTCCCCCGGGACTAGCAAAAAACCGGGGACAGGAGACCCAGTACTTC. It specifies CASSPLPPGLAKNRGQETQYF.

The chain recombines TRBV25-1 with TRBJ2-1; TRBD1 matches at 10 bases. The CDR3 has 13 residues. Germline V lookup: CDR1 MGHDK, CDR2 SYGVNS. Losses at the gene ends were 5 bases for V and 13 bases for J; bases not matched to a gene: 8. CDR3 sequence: CASSPWTGGGQFF. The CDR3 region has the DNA TGTGCCAGCAGTCCCTGGACAGGGGGAGGCCAGTTCTTC.

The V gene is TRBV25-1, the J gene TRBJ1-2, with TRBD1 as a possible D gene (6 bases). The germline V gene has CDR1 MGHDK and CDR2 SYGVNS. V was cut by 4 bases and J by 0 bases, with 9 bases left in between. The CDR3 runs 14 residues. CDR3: CASSGPGANYGYTF. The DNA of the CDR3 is TGTGCCAGCAGTGGGCCAGGGGCTAACTATGGCTACACCTTC.

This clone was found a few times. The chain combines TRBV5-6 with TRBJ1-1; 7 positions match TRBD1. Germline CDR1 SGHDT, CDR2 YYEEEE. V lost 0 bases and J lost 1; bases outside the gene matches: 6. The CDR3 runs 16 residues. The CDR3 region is CASSLVVPGGNTEAFF. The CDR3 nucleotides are TGTGCCAGCAGCTTGGTAGTCCCAGGGGGGAACACTGAAGCTTTCTTT.

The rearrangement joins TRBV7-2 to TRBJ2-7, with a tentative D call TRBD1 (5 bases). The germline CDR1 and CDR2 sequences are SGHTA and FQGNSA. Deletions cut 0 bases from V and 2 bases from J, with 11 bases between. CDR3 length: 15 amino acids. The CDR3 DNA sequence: TGTGCCAGCAGCTTAGCGCTGGACACGACCTACGAGCAGTACTTC. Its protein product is CASSLALDTTYEQYF.

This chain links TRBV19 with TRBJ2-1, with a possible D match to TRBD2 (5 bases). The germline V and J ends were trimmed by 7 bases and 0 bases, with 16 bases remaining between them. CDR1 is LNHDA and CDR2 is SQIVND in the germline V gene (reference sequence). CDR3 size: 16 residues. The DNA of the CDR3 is TGTGCCAGTACCACCCGGACGGGAAGCTCCTACAATGAGCAGTTCTTC. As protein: CASTTRTGSSYNEQFF.

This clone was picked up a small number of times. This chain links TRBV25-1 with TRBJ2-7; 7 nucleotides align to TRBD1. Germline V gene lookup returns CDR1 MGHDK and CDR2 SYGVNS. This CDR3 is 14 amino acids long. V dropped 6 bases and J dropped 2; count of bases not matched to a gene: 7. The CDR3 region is CASSNGDSAYEQYF. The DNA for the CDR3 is TGTGCCAGCAGCAACGGGGACAGTGCCTACGAGCAGTACTTC.

CDR3: CASSPDSSSYNEQFF. The CDR3 nucleotides read TGTGCCAGCAGCCCTGACAGTAGCTCCTACAATGAGCAGTTCTTC. The gene calls are TRBV7-2 and TRBJ2-1; D is possibly TRBD1 (5 bases). V was trimmed by 5 bases and J by 0 bases, leaving 11 bases between them. Germline CDR1 reads SGHTA; CDR2 reads FQGNSA. CDR3 size: 15 residues.

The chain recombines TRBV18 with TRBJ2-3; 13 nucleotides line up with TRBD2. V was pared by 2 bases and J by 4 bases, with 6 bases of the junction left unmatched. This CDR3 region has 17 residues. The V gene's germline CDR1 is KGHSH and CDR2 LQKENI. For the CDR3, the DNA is TGTGCCAGCTCACCAAGCGGGACTAGCGGGGCCTCAGATACGCAGTATTTT. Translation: CASSPSGTSGASDTQYF.

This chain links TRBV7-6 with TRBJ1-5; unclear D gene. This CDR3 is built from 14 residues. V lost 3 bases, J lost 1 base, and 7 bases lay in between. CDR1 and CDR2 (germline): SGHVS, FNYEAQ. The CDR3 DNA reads TGTGCCAGCAGCTTGGGCCACAGCAATCAGCCCCAGCATTTT. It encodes CASSLGHSNQPQHF.

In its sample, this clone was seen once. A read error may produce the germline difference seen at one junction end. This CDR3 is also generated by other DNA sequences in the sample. CDR3 sequence: CSAIFQGTYNSPLHF. CDR3 in DNA: TGCAGCGCTATTTTCCAGGGCACCTATAATTCGCCCCTCCACTTT. The gene calls are TRBV29-1 and TRBJ1-6; possibly TRBD1 for D (5 bases). Germline-derived CDR1 and CDR2 are SQVTM and ANQGSEA. This CDR3 is 15 amino acids long.

This CDR3 is CASSLLYEQYF. CDR3 DNA sequence: TGTGCCAGCAGTCTTCTCTACGAGCAGTACTTC. This chain connects TRBV27 to TRBJ2-7; D unresolved. The germline gives CDR1 MNHEY, CDR2 SMNVEV (reference sequence). There are 11 residues in the CDR3. Trimming cost V 5 bases and J 3 bases, with 5 bases left between them.

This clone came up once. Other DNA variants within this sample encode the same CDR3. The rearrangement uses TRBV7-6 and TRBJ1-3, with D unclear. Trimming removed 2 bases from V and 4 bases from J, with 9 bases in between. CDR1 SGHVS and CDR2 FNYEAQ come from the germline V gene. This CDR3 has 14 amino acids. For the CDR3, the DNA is TGTGCCAGCAGCTTAAGAGGGTCCGGAAACACCATATATTTT. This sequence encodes CASSLRGSGNTIYF.